The 31 T cell receptor beta chains below were found in one sample sequenced in a study of blood T cell repertoires in COVID-19. Method: immunoSEQ multiplex PCR; TCRdb's copy keeps in-frame clones and lacks some. The table has around 200,000 clones, more than 80% seen once. Sequencing was performed on PBMCs or T cells enriched from blood (not recorded which). These receptor sequences come from a man aged 25 to 45 who had recovered from COVID-19.

V is TRBV7-6 and J is TRBJ2-7; TRBD1 aligns across 8 bases. This CDR3 is built from 16 residues. Trimming removed 3 bases from V and 3 bases from J; junction bases left unmatched: 10. Per the germline V gene, CDR1 is SGHVS and CDR2 is FNYEAQ. CDR3 sequence: CASSFRAGTGGYEQYF. Written as DNA, the CDR3 is TGTGCCAGCAGCTTCCGGGCCGGGACAGGCGGCTACGAGCAGTACTTC.

This sequence joins TRBV28 and TRBJ1-1; 8 bases match TRBD1. The trim removed 2 bases at V and 4 bases at J, leaving 6 bases unmatched. The CDR3 extends over 15 amino acids. Looked up from germline, CDR1 is MDHEN and CDR2 is SYDVKM. The CDR3 sequence is CASSLGATGGTEAFF. In nucleotides, the CDR3 is TGTGCCAGCAGTTTAGGGGCTACAGGGGGCACTGAAGCTTTCTTT.

The table lists this clone with a count of one. The CDR3 DNA sequence: TGTGCCAGCAAGGCCGGGGACAGGTCCCCCTACGAGCAGTACTTC. Its protein product is CASKAGDRSPYEQYF. The chain joins TRBV6-5 to TRBJ2-7; 8 bases match TRBD1. There are 15 residues in the CDR3. The V gene end was trimmed by 7 bases and the J gene end by 2 bases; junction bases not matched to a gene: 10. The germline gives CDR1 MNHEY, CDR2 SVGAGI.

This chain connects TRBV7-9 to TRBJ2-3; 9 positions agree with TRBD2. The CDR3 covers 14 residues. The V segment lost 6 bases and the J segment 4 bases; nucleotides outside the gene matches: 5. The germline CDR1 and CDR2 sequences are SEHNR and FQNEAQ (reference sequence). For the CDR3, the DNA is TGTGCCAGCAGTAGCGGGAGTGGGCCAGATACGCAGTATTTT. Its translation: CASSSGSGPDTQYF. Full variable domain (rest looked up from reference TRBV7-9 and TRBJ2-3): DTGVSQNPRHKITKRGQNVTFRCDPISEHNRLYWYRQTLGQGPEFLTYFQNEAQLEKSRLLSDRFSAERPKGSFSTLEIQRTEQGDSAMYLCASSSGSGPDTQYFGPGTRLTVL.

Only one count was recorded for this clone. CDR3 sequence reads: CASSRVGTSAYNEQFF. CDR3 bases: TGTGCCAGCAGCCGTGTAGGGACTAGCGCATACAATGAGCAGTTCTTC. The chain uses TRBV7-8 and TRBJ2-1; 10 positions agree with TRBD2. The CDR3 length is 16 residues. Trimming removed 5 bases from V and 4 bases from J; junction bases left unmatched: 8. The germline gives CDR1 SGHVS, CDR2 FQNEAQ.

The J gene is TRBJ2-3, the V gene TRBV4-1; 7 bases line up with TRBD1. The CDR3 loop spans 18 amino acids. Germline values: CDR1 MGHRA, CDR2 YSYEKL. V shed 1 base, J shed 0 bases, and the junction held 10 bases outside the gene matches. The CDR3 reads CASSQGYGATGSTDTQYF. The CDR3 DNA follows: TGCGCCAGCAGCCAAGGATATGGGGCGACAGGGAGCACAGATACGCAGTATTTT.

V gene TRBV9 combines with J gene TRBJ1-2; D gene ambiguous. Trimming took off 4 bases at V and 9 bases at J, with 10 bases between the two ends. Germline V gene sequence: CDR1 SGDLS, CDR2 YYNGEE. This CDR3 region has 11 residues. Here the CDR3 DNA reads TGTGCCAGCAGCCGGGATAGGAGCTACACCTTC. Translating it yields CASSRDRSYTF.

This clone was seen a single time. This rearrangement joins TRBV18 to TRBJ2-5; the match to TRBD1 covers 7 bases. V lost 6 bases, J lost 3 bases, and 10 bases stayed unmatched. CDR1 and CDR2 (germline): KGHSH, LQKENI. The CDR3 length is 15 residues. This chain's CDR3 is CASSRNRGEKETQYF. CDR3 sequence (DNA): TGTGCCAGCTCGCGCAACAGGGGAGAAAAAGAGACCCAGTACTTC.

The V call is TRBV29-1, the J call TRBJ1-2; TRBD1 matches at 9 bases. The V segment lost 6 bases and the J segment 8 bases; nucleotides outside the gene matches: 10. The CDR3 has 13 amino acids. Per germline, CDR1 SQVTM and CDR2 ANQGSEA. CDR3 DNA sequence: TGCAGCGTCTGGACAGGGGACGGAAGGGGCTACACCTTC. Translation gives CSVWTGDGRGYTF.

The chain joins TRBV12-3 or TRBV12-4 to TRBJ1-2; D ambiguous. With 6 bases removed from V and 8 bases from J, the gap between germline ends came to 10 bases. The CDR3 loop spans 11 amino acids. As DNA, the CDR3 is TGTGCCAGCAGCGCTCGAGAGGGCTACACCTTC. Its protein product is CASSAREGYTF.

The chain carries TRBV7-9 and TRBJ1-5, with 7 bases matching TRBD1. Germline-derived CDR1 and CDR2 are SEHNR and FQNEAQ (reference sequence). The CDR3 extends over 14 amino acids. Germline trimming cut 5 bases from V and 2 bases from J; bases unmatched to any gene: 3. In DNA, the CDR3 is TGTGCCAGCAGCCCCGGACAGGGCAATCAGCCCCAGCATTTT. Translated: CASSPGQGNQPQHF.

This chain uses TRBV30 with TRBJ1-1; no firm D call. This CDR3 has 14 residues. Germline values: CDR1 GTSNPN, CDR2 SVGIG (reference sequence). V lost 0 bases and J lost 1, with 9 bases in between. DNA for the CDR3: TGTGCCTGGAGTGTAGGGAGAGAGAACACTGAAGCTTTCTTT. This gives the protein CAWSVGRENTEAFF. Supplemented by reference TRBV30 and TRBJ1-1, the full variable domain reads SQTIHQWPATLVQPVGSPLSLECTVEGTSNPNLYWYRQAAGRGLQLLFYSVGIGQISSEVPQNLSASRPQDRQFILSSKKLLLSDSGFYLCAWSVGRENTEAFFGQGTRLTVV.

This chain connects TRBV4-3 to TRBJ2-1; 7 bases match TRBD2. Trimming removed 4 bases from V and 9 bases from J; junction bases left unmatched: 3. From germline, CDR1 is LGHNA and CDR2 YSLEER. The CDR3 covers 12 residues. In nucleotides, the CDR3 is TGCGCCAGCAGCCCTACGGGAGGTGAGCAGTTCTTC. Translating it yields CASSPTGGEQFF.

The chain links TRBV15 to TRBJ2-1; 9 bases match TRBD2. The junction had 8 bases not matched to a gene; V was cut back by 0 bases and J by 5 bases. The CDR3 is 17 amino acids. Germline assignment: CDR1 LNHNV and CDR2 YYDKDF (reference sequence). CDR3 coding DNA: TGTGCCACCAGCAGAGATGCCCTAGCGGGGCGCAACAATGAGCAGTTCTTC. This translates into CATSRDALAGRNNEQFF.

The rearrangement links TRBV10-1 to TRBJ1-1, with D unclear. Deletions cut 0 bases from V and 4 bases from J, with 6 bases between. Germline V gives CDR1 WNHNN, CDR2 SYGVQD (reference sequence). This CDR3 region has 13 residues. CDR3 residues: CASSESETTEAFF. Here the CDR3 DNA reads TGCGCCAGCAGTGAGTCGGAGACCACTGAAGCTTTCTTT.

V and J are TRBV5-5 and TRBJ2-3; 7 bases map to TRBD1. V gave up 3 bases and J gave up 2 bases; unmatched junction bases: 3. Germline values: CDR1 SGHKS, CDR2 YYEKEE (reference sequence). The CDR3 has 14 amino acids. The CDR3 region has the DNA TGTGCCAGCAGCTCGGGACAGAACACAGATACGCAGTATTTT. Translation: CASSSGQNTDTQYF. Full variable domain (outside the CDR3, taken from reference TRBV5-5 and TRBJ2-3): DAGVTQSPTHLIKTRGQQVTLRCSPISGHKSVSWYQQVLGQGPQFIFQYYEKEERGRGNFPDRFSARQFPNYSSELNVNALLLGDSALYLCASSSGQNTDTQYFGPGTRLTVL.

CDR3 DNA: TGTGCCAGCAGCCAAAGGGGACAGGGACCTCAGCCCCAGCATTTT. Its protein is CASSQRGQGPQPQHF. The rearrangement uses TRBV2 and TRBJ1-5, with 9 bases identical to TRBD1. Trimming took 6 bases from V and 6 from J; bases not matched to a gene: 9. The CDR3 is 15 residues long. Germline values: CDR1 SNHLY, CDR2 FYNNEI.

The chain couples TRBV9 to TRBJ2-1; 13 bases map to TRBD2. This CDR3 spans 15 amino acids. J lost 8 bases, V lost 4 bases, and 6 bases had no gene match. In germline, CDR1 is SGDLS, CDR2 YYNGEE. CDR3 residues: CASSPRLAGGYEQFF. The CDR3 nucleotides read TGTGCCAGCAGCCCTCGACTAGCGGGGGGTTATGAGCAGTTCTTC.

The chain employs TRBV24-1 and TRBJ1-1; D is ambiguous. Trimming shortened V by 9 bases and J by 10 bases, and 14 bases separated the two germline ends. The germline CDR1 and CDR2 sequences are KGHDR and SFDVKD. The CDR3 extends over 11 amino acids. The CDR3: CATLGVIIAFF. CDR3 DNA sequence: TGTGCCACCCTAGGCGTCATAATAGCTTTCTTT.

The CDR3 nucleotides read TGTGCCAGCAGTGGACTAGCGGGGAGACGGGGGGATACGCAGTATTTT. Protein product: CASSGLAGRRGDTQYF. V usage is TRBV27 and J usage is TRBJ2-3; TRBD2 agrees at 12 bases. J gave up 6 bases and V 5 bases, and 9 bases lay outside the gene matches. From germline, CDR1 is MNHEY and CDR2 SMNVEV (reference sequence). This CDR3 is 16 amino acids long.

The genes are TRBV28 and TRBJ1-1; a possible D gene is TRBD1 (6 bases). V shed 5 bases and J shed 5 bases, with 15 bases lying between them. The CDR3 sequence is 14 residues long. In germline, CDR1 is MDHEN, CDR2 SYDVKM. The CDR3 sequence: CASSPLRGWTEAFF. As DNA, the CDR3 is TGTGCCAGCAGTCCTCTAAGGGGGTGGACTGAAGCTTTCTTT. Full variable domain (remainder filled in from reference TRBV28 and TRBJ1-1): DVKVTQSSRYLVKRTGEKVFLECVQDMDHENMFWYRQDPGLGLRLIYFSYDVKMKEKGDIPEGYSVSREKKERFSLILESASTNQTSMYLCASSPLRGWTEAFFGQGTRLTVV.

This chain links TRBV28 with TRBJ2-3, with TRBD2 identical over 9 bases. V was clipped by 6 bases and J by 0 bases; unmatched bases: 7. The CDR3 totals 16 residues. Germline-derived CDR1 and CDR2 are MDHEN and SYDVKM. CDR3 nucleotide sequence: TGTGCCAGCAGGGTGGGGACTAGCCTAAGCACAGATACGCAGTATTTT. As protein: CASRVGTSLSTDTQYF. The whole variable domain, filled in from reference TRBV28 and TRBJ2-3, reads DVKVTQSSRYLVKRTGEKVFLECVQDMDHENMFWYRQDPGLGLRLIYFSYDVKMKEKGDIPEGYSVSREKKERFSLILESASTNQTSMYLCASRVGTSLSTDTQYFGPGTRLTVL.

This clone was seen more than once but under ten times. The chain uses TRBV6-1 and TRBJ1-4; D is ambiguous. Trimming stripped 2 bases from V and 5 bases from J, with 9 bases between. This CDR3 comprises 14 residues. The germline CDR1 and CDR2 sequences are MNHNS and SASEGT. CDR3 residues: CASSENGENEKLFF. CDR3 nucleotide sequence: TGTGCCAGCAGTGAAAATGGGGAGAATGAAAAACTGTTTTTT.

This rearrangement joins TRBV28 to TRBJ2-2, with D possibly being TRBD1 (5 bases). Between the trimmed V and J ends, which lost 5 bases and 8 bases, there was a span of 9 bases. This CDR3 region has 12 residues. Germline CDR1 is MDHEN and CDR2 is SYDVKM. CDR3 region: CASSLGVGELFF. The CDR3 DNA sequence: TGTGCCAGCAGTCTAGGGGTTGGGGAGCTGTTTTTT.

The chain is built from TRBV25-1 and TRBJ1-2, with 10 nucleotides matching TRBD1. V was pared by 6 bases and J by 8 bases, with 3 bases of the junction left unmatched. Per germline, CDR1 MGHDK and CDR2 SYGVNS. The CDR3 runs 12 residues. The CDR3 coding sequence is TGTGCCAGCAGGACAGGGGGCGTAGGCTACACCTTC. This gives the protein CASRTGGVGYTF.

V gene TRBV6-2 or TRBV6-3 combines with J gene TRBJ1-6; 7 nucleotides line up with TRBD1. CDR3 length: 13 residues. Per germline, CDR1 MNHEY and CDR2 SVGEGT. V lost 6 bases and J lost 7; bases outside the gene matches: 3. CDR3 nucleotides: TGTGCCAGCAGCGGACAGGAGAATTCACCCCTCCACTTT. Protein sequence: CASSGQENSPLHF.

The chain employs TRBV10-1 and TRBJ2-1, with 11 bases that match TRBD2. V lost 6 bases to trimming and J lost 5 bases; unmatched junction nucleotides: 6. Per the germline V gene, CDR1 is WNHNN and CDR2 is SYGVQD (reference sequence). The CDR3 is made up of 15 amino acids. The CDR3 nucleotides read TGCGCCAGCAGCGCCGGGACTAGCGGAAACAATGAGCAGTTCTTC. Translation: CASSAGTSGNNEQFF.

The chain is built from TRBV13 and TRBJ2-3; unclear D gene. V lost 3 bases, J lost 1 base, and 8 bases lay in between. Germline loops: CDR1 PRHDT, CDR2 FYEKMQ (reference sequence). The CDR3 spans 14 residues. CDR3 sequence reads: CASSFPSGTDTQYF. In nucleotides, the CDR3 is TGTGCCAGCAGCTTCCCTAGTGGCACAGATACGCAGTATTTT.

The chain couples TRBV7-2 to TRBJ1-3, with unresolved D. In germline, CDR1 is SGHTA, CDR2 FQGNSA. V lost 0 bases and J lost 0, with 6 bases in between. The CDR3 has 15 residues. DNA for the CDR3: TGTGCCAGCAGCTTAGCTCCAGTCTCTGGAAACACCATATATTTT. Amino acid sequence: CASSLAPVSGNTIYF.

The rearrangement uses TRBV11-2 and TRBJ2-7; TRBD2 matches 11 bases. Germline CDR1 and CDR2: SGHAT and FQNNGV. V dropped 1 base and J dropped 5; count of bases not matched to a gene: 4. CDR3 length equals 15 residues. The CDR3 nucleotides are TGTGCCAGCAGCTTAGGGGGACTAGCGGTGGACGAGCAGTACTTC. Protein sequence: CASSLGGLAVDEQYF.

This sequence joins TRBV24-1 and TRBJ1-2; 7 bases are shared with TRBD1. This CDR3 has 16 amino acids. Trimming removed 5 bases from V and 1 base from J; junction bases left unmatched: 9. Germline assignment: CDR1 KGHDR and CDR2 SFDVKD. The CDR3 DNA sequence: TGTGCCACCAGTGTCGGCGGGACAGCCTTTAACTATGGCTACACCTTC. Its translation: CATSVGGTAFNYGYTF.